This is a list of T cell receptor beta chains from one sample in a study of T cells expressing NK-cell markers. TCRdb reprocessed the 5' RACE reads and reports one entry per CDR3 protein, with no DNA. The sample table includes more than 250,000 distinct CDR3 sequences. Input material: blood T cells: a sorted CD56 or NKG2C T cell subset, CD4+ or CD8+ T cells, or bulk PBMC T cells (not recorded which). The receptors were gathered from a man aged 18 to 35 in good health. Both conserved end residues are part of each CDR3.

j_call v_call cdr3_aa
TRBJ2-3 TRBV20-1 CSARGEDTQYF
TRBJ1-1 TRBV6-2/TRBV6-3 CASSPWNTEAFF
TRBJ1-5 TRBV20-1 CSAKTGQEYSNQPQHF
TRBJ1-4 TRBV5-1 CASSFAGDEKLFF
TRBJ1-1 TRBV5-1 CASSPHLGTVNTEAFF
TRBJ2-6 TRBV20-1 CSARGQDLSGANVLTF
TRBJ1-4 TRBV5-5 CASSLGQREDNEKLFF
TRBJ1-5 TRBV7-2 CASSVRGNQPQHF
TRBJ2-5 TRBV5-4 CASSEGLLQETQYF
TRBJ1-1 TRBV5-6 CASESWDTEAFF
TRBJ2-1 TRBV11-2 CASTSAGRAYNEQFF
TRBJ2-2 TRBV5-6 CASTEAVESGELFF
TRBJ1-5 TRBV6-4 CASRPEDNSNQPQHF
TRBJ2-3 TRBV12-3/TRBV12-4 CASSNRETYTDTQYF
TRBJ2-1 TRBV19 CASTSDRGGYNEQFF
TRBJ2-4 TRBV6-2/TRBV6-3 CASSLGGLIGDIQYF
TRBJ2-5 TRBV7-2 CASSTIGTGRETQYF
TRBJ2-5 TRBV10-3 CAISDSQGRETQYF
TRBJ2-5 TRBV7-2 CASSFGGYQETQYF
TRBJ2-1 TRBV29-1 CSVAGLATYNEQFF
TRBJ2-3 TRBV27 CASRKAGLTDTQYF
TRBJ2-1 TRBV7-2 CASSTRTGNEQFF
TRBJ2-7 TRBV12-3/TRBV12-4 CASSFRNEQYF
TRBJ1-4 TRBV29-1 CSVEVRGEEKLFF
TRBJ2-2 TRBV12-3/TRBV12-4 CASSSRTGSTGELFF
TRBJ1-1 TRBV5-6 CASSIQGRGEAFF
TRBJ2-1 TRBV7-2 CASSSMAGTQFF
TRBJ1-1 TRBV3-1 CASSHNQGKGTEAFF
TRBJ1-2 TRBV29-1 CSISSPAVPGGYTF
TRBJ2-2 TRBV5-5 CASSRQGGSGELFF
TRBJ2-1 TRBV12-3/TRBV12-4 CASGTSLNNNPIPPEFF
TRBJ2-5 TRBV18 CASSPPGRLKQETQYF